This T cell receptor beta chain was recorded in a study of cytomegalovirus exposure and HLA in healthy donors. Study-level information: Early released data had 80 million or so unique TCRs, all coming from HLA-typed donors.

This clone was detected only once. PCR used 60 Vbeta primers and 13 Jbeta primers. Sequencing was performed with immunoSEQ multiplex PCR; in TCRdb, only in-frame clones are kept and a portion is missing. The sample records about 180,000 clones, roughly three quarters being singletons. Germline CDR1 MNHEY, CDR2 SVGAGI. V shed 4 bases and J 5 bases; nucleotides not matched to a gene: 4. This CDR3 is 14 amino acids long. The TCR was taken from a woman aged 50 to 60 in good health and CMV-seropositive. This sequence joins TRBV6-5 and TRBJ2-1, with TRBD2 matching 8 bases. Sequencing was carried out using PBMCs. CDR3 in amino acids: CASSCGRTNNEQFF. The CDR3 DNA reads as TGTGCCAGCAGTTGCGGGAGGACAAACAATGAGCAGTTCTTC.